The rows below give T cell receptor beta chains drawn from one sample of a study of OX40 agonist ivuxolimab in advanced cancers. Assay used: immunoSEQ multiplex PCR; TCRdb lists only in-frame clones, some missing. The sample has approximately 70,000 clones, more than 80% seen once. Material: CD4+ or CD8+ T cells sorted from blood, obtained in a trial of the OX40 agonist ivuxolimab. All receptors derive from an adult with an advanced solid tumor such as melanoma, head and neck, liver or kidney cancer. Both conserved end residues are trimmed from each CDR3. The D gene is left open where the match is weak.

j_call: TRBJ2-3
v_call: TRBV7-2
d_call: .
cdr3_aa: ASNRGDTQY

j_call: TRBJ2-7
v_call: TRBV6-5
d_call: TRBD2
cdr3_aa: ASRNRGGREEQY

j_call: TRBJ2-1
v_call: TRBV15
d_call: TRBD2
cdr3_aa: ATSKTSDYNEQF

j_call: TRBJ2-1
v_call: TRBV7-2
d_call: TRBD2
cdr3_aa: ASSLTSGRAIEQF

j_call: TRBJ2-1
v_call: TRBV9
d_call: TRBD2
cdr3_aa: ASSAGGLAGFYNEQF

j_call: TRBJ2-5
v_call: TRBV19
d_call: TRBD2
cdr3_aa: ASSIAAGGQETQY

j_call: TRBJ2-7
v_call: TRBV13
d_call: .
cdr3_aa: ASSLDRSYEQY

j_call: TRBJ2-6
v_call: TRBV11-3
d_call: .
cdr3_aa: ASSFGRAGANVLT

j_call: TRBJ2-5
v_call: TRBV29-1
d_call: .
cdr3_aa: SVTANDGWGTQY

j_call: TRBJ2-7
v_call: TRBV11-2
d_call: TRBD2
cdr3_aa: ASRLAGSEQY

j_call: TRBJ1-1
v_call: TRBV11-2
d_call: .
cdr3_aa: ASSKLGHLGNTEAF

j_call: TRBJ2-5
v_call: TRBV30
d_call: .
cdr3_aa: AWARGQPSGETQY

j_call: TRBJ1-1
v_call: TRBV7-2
d_call: .
cdr3_aa: ASSLGQDREAF

j_call: TRBJ2-5
v_call: TRBV6-1
d_call: TRBD2
cdr3_aa: ASSVAGGQETQY

j_call: TRBJ1-5
v_call: TRBV6-1
d_call: .
cdr3_aa: ASTLGGIQPQH

j_call: TRBJ1-1
v_call: TRBV7-9
d_call: .
cdr3_aa: ASSQSLGSQAF

j_call: TRBJ2-2
v_call: TRBV7-3
d_call: TRBD2
cdr3_aa: ASSLNPLAGAGELF

j_call: TRBJ2-7
v_call: TRBV7-2
d_call: .
cdr3_aa: ASSLALGPYEQY

j_call: TRBJ1-4
v_call: TRBV15
d_call: .
cdr3_aa: ATSSQGFNEKLF

j_call: TRBJ2-2
v_call: TRBV19
d_call: TRBD2
cdr3_aa: ASSIWGGTGELF

j_call: TRBJ1-1
v_call: TRBV10-3
d_call: .
cdr3_aa: AISGGQNTEAF

j_call: TRBJ2-1
v_call: TRBV28
d_call: .
cdr3_aa: ASSLGTSNLNEQF

j_call: TRBJ2-5
v_call: TRBV28
d_call: TRBD1
cdr3_aa: ASRVRGTGGLETQY

j_call: TRBJ2-7
v_call: TRBV30
d_call: .
cdr3_aa: AWKLRGSYEQY

j_call: TRBJ2-2
v_call: TRBV15
d_call: TRBD1
cdr3_aa: ATSRDAGGTGELF

j_call: TRBJ2-1
v_call: TRBV7-2
d_call: TRBD1
cdr3_aa: ASSYDGTGGRNEQF

j_call: TRBJ1-1
v_call: TRBV29-1
d_call: TRBD1
cdr3_aa: SVRDRGDAEAF

j_call: TRBJ2-7
v_call: TRBV11-2
d_call: .
cdr3_aa: ASSRGPAIEQY

j_call: TRBJ2-3
v_call: TRBV30
d_call: TRBD2
cdr3_aa: AWSTSADTQY

j_call: TRBJ1-5
v_call: TRBV6-1
d_call: TRBD1
cdr3_aa: ASKLQGAEQPQH

j_call: TRBJ2-7
v_call: TRBV7-2
d_call: .
cdr3_aa: ASSYLHGGAYEQY

j_call: TRBJ2-1
v_call: TRBV18
d_call: TRBD2
cdr3_aa: ASSTGGRNEQF

j_call: TRBJ2-5
v_call: TRBV4-3
d_call: TRBD2
cdr3_aa: ASSRGTSVETQY

j_call: TRBJ1-5
v_call: TRBV28
d_call: .
cdr3_aa: ASSLGRTNQPQH

j_call: TRBJ2-7
v_call: TRBV5-1
d_call: .
cdr3_aa: ASSLVLADEQY

j_call: TRBJ1-1
v_call: TRBV28
d_call: TRBD1
cdr3_aa: ASSLRRTGGVEAF